The entry below describes one T cell receptor beta chain. This CDR3 contains 15 residues. The trim removed 3 bases at V and 0 bases at J, leaving 5 bases unmatched. These data are taken from a study of CD8 T cells in Susac syndrome. FACS enriched CD8+ TEMRA cells, while bulk CD8+ and CD4+ were negatively isolated. cDNA came from about 0.51 to 1 ug RNA primed by random hexamers. Amplification of TCR beta CDR3 was carried out by immunoSEQ multiplex PCR, which covered 54 Vbeta and 13 Jbeta segments. TCRdb fed the immunoSEQ multiplex PCR reads into MiXCR, producing one record per CDR3 protein. The repertoire includes fewer than 150,000 distinct CDR3 sequences, around nine tenths of them detected once, and roughly 0.25% sits in the top ten.

Sequences were obtained from CD8+ T cells from PBMCs. The receptor's source is a human donor with multiple sclerosis. The genes are TRBV12-3 or TRBV12-4 and TRBJ2-7; 7 bases line up with TRBD2. The CDR3, as DNA: TGTGCCAGCAGTTTTGTAGCGGGTTTCTCCTACGAGCAGTACTTC. Protein product: CASSFVAGFSYEQYF.